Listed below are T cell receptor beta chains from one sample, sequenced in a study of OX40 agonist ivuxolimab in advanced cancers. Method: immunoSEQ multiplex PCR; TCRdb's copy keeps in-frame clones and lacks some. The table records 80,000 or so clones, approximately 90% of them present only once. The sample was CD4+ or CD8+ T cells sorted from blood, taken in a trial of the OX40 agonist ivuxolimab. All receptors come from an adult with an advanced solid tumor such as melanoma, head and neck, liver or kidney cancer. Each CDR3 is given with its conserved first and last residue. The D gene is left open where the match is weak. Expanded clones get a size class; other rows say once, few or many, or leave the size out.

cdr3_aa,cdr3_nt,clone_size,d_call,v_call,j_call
CASSPGRAQGGYGYTF,TGTGCCAGCAGCCCCGGACGGGCACAGGGTGGCTATGGCTACACCTTC,NA,NA,TRBV16,TRBJ1-2
CASSQDPSTDTQYF,TGTGCCAGCAGCCAAGATCCCAGCACAGATACGCAGTATTTT,NA,NA,TRBV4-2,TRBJ2-3
CASSPVPSSGGGDTQYF,TGTGCCAGCAGCCCGGTCCCTTCTAGCGGGGGGGGAGATACGCAGTATTTT,NA,TRBD2,TRBV7-3,TRBJ2-3
CSVRQGFYAGELFF,TGCAGCGTCAGACAGGGGTTTTATGCCGGGGAGCTGTTTTTT,NA,TRBD1,TRBV29-1,TRBJ2-2
CASSLGHGAQETQYF,TGTGCCAGCAGCTTGGGACACGGGGCTCAAGAGACCCAGTACTTC,NA,NA,TRBV5-8,TRBJ2-5
CASVTGGTEAFF,TGTGCCAGCGTTACAGGGGGGACTGAAGCTTTCTTT,NA,TRBD1,TRBV11-1,TRBJ1-1
CAWSGGQGGYEQYF,TGTGCCTGGAGTGGAGGACAGGGAGGCTACGAGCAGTACTTC,once,TRBD1,TRBV30,TRBJ2-7
CASSSTGNTEAFF,TGTGCCAGCAGCTCAACAGGGAACACTGAAGCTTTCTTT,NA,NA,TRBV5-4,TRBJ1-1
CASSLRLAGAYYEQYF,TGTGCCAGCAGTTTACGACTAGCGGGAGCCTACTACGAGCAGTACTTC,NA,TRBD2,TRBV27,TRBJ2-7
CASSRGPLEKLFF,TGTGCCAGCAGCCGGGGACCTCTTGAAAAACTGTTTTTT,NA,NA,TRBV7-9,TRBJ1-4
CASSPRTSGRAGGHEQYF,TGTGCCAGCAGCCCCCGGACTAGCGGGAGGGCGGGCGGCCACGAGCAGTACTTC,NA,TRBD2,TRBV5-4,TRBJ2-7
CASSGQGAGMYNEQFF,TGTGCCAGTAGCGGACAGGGGGCGGGCATGTACAATGAGCAGTTCTTC,NA,TRBD1,TRBV19,TRBJ2-1
CASSIGDRGFYEQYF,TGTGCCAGTAGTATAGGGGACAGGGGGTTCTACGAGCAGTACTTC,NA,TRBD1,TRBV19,TRBJ2-7
CASNQGFYGYTF,TGTGCCAGCAACCAGGGCTTCTATGGCTACACCTTC,NA,NA,TRBV2,TRBJ1-2
CASSEGTAGRETQYF,TGTGCCAGCAGTGAAGGGACAGCAGGCCGAGAGACCCAGTACTTC,NA,NA,TRBV6-1,TRBJ2-5
CASSFQGLRTYEQYF,TGTGCCAGCAGTTTCCAGGGCCTGCGGACCTACGAGCAGTACTTC,NA,NA,TRBV27,TRBJ2-7
CASSVANQPQHF,TGTGCCAGCAGTGTAGCGAATCAGCCCCAGCATTTT,NA,NA,TRBV6-1,TRBJ1-5
CATGQDNQPQHF,TGTGCCACGGGACAGGATAATCAGCCCCAGCATTTT,NA,TRBD1,TRBV10-3,TRBJ1-5
CASSSTSGYEQYF,TGTGCCAGCAGCTCGACTAGCGGCTACGAGCAGTACTTC,few,TRBD2,TRBV7-8,TRBJ2-7
CASSLRGTGIGEQYF,TGTGCCAGCAGCTTGCGCGGGACAGGGATTGGCGAGCAGTACTTC,NA,TRBD1,TRBV5-4,TRBJ2-7
CASSAVGQGIYTF,TGTGCCAGCAGTGCCGTAGGACAGGGTATCTACACCTTC,NA,TRBD1,TRBV25-1,TRBJ1-2
CASSGAPHNEQFF,TGTGCCAGCAGTGGGGCCCCCCACAATGAGCAGTTCTTC,NA,NA,TRBV7-9,TRBJ2-1
CASSLRLAGAYYEQYF,TGTGCCAGCAGTTTACGACTAGCGGGAGCCTACTACGAGCAGTACTTC,NA,TRBD2,TRBV27,TRBJ2-7
CASSLDLRGPTYEQYF,TGTGCCAGCAGCTTAGATCTCCGGGGGCCGACCTACGAGCAGTACTTC,NA,NA,TRBV11-2,TRBJ2-7
CASSLLQNTEAFF,TGTGCCAGCAGCTTGTTACAGAACACTGAAGCTTTCTTT,NA,NA,TRBV5-4,TRBJ1-1
CASKEEGPRGYTF,TGTGCCTCAAAGGAGGAGGGGCCTCGAGGCTACACCTTC,NA,NA,TRBV19,TRBJ1-2
CASSTGTGMYEQYF,TGTGCCAGTTCAACCGGGACAGGGATGTACGAGCAGTACTTC,NA,TRBD1,TRBV19,TRBJ2-7
CASSFIQGGYGYTF,TGTGCCAGCAGCTTTATTCAGGGAGGGTATGGCTACACCTTC,NA,NA,TRBV5-6,TRBJ1-2
CASSFAGEGAGELFF,TGCGCCAGCAGCTTTGCGGGAGAGGGAGCCGGGGAGCTGTTTTTT,NA,TRBD2,TRBV5-1,TRBJ2-2
CASKSSSDGYTF,TGTGCCAGCAAATCGAGTTCGGATGGCTACACCTTC,NA,NA,TRBV6-4,TRBJ1-2
CASSDDSYSNQPQHF,TGTGCCAGCTCGGACGACTCTTATAGCAATCAGCCCCAGCATTTT,NA,NA,TRBV6-6,TRBJ1-5
CASSPGTDGSEQYF,TGTGCCAGCTCACCCGGGACAGACGGCTCCGAGCAGTACTTC,NA,TRBD1,TRBV18,TRBJ2-7
CAISESRGGIKGEQYF,TGTGCCATCAGTGAGTCGAGGGGGGGGATAAAAGGCGAGCAGTACTTC,once,NA,TRBV10-3,TRBJ2-7
CASSLEGPNSPLHF,TGCGCCAGCAGCTTGGAGGGCCCGAATTCACCCCTCCACTTT,NA,NA,TRBV5-1,TRBJ1-6
CASKTKGTGVNTGELFF,TGTGCCAGTAAAACGAAAGGGACGGGAGTAAACACCGGGGAGCTGTTTTTT,NA,NA,TRBV19,TRBJ2-2
CATSRELAGAGGYEQYF,TGTGCCACCAGCAGAGAACTAGCGGGAGCGGGAGGCTACGAGCAGTACTTC,NA,TRBD2,TRBV15,TRBJ2-7
CSVEIGRLNTEAFF,TGCAGCGTTGAAATTGGCAGGTTGAACACTGAAGCTTTCTTT,NA,NA,TRBV29-1,TRBJ1-1
CASGGGETQYF,TGTGCCAGCGGGGGGGGAGAGACCCAGTACTTC,NA,TRBD2,TRBV25-1,TRBJ2-5
CASSQGESNTGELFF,TGTGCCAGCAGTCAGGGGGAGTCGAACACCGGGGAGCTGTTTTTT,NA,TRBD1,TRBV6-1,TRBJ2-2
CASSGIVGGYGYTF,TGTGCCAGCAGCGGAATAGTGGGGGGCTATGGCTACACCTTC,NA,NA,TRBV5-6,TRBJ1-2
CASSSQQATGELFF,TGTGCCAGCAGCTCCCAACAGGCCACCGGGGAGCTGTTTTTT,NA,NA,TRBV7-3,TRBJ2-2
CAWSVPDRGWRYF,TGTGCCTGGAGTGTACCAGACAGGGGTTGGAGATATTTT,NA,TRBD1,TRBV30,TRBJ2-3
CAWSLETEAFF,TGTGCCTGGAGTCTAGAGACTGAAGCTTTCTTT,NA,NA,TRBV30,TRBJ1-1
CATMTGMNTEAFF,TGTGCCACAATGACAGGGATGAACACTGAAGCTTTCTTT,few,TRBD1,TRBV2,TRBJ1-1
CASSLVGQGGPAEQFF,TGTGCCAGCAGCTTGGTGGGACAGGGGGGGCCAGCTGAGCAGTTCTTC,NA,TRBD1,TRBV7-9,TRBJ2-1
CAISVDASYEQYF,TGTGCCATCAGTGTTGACGCCTCCTACGAGCAGTACTTC,once,NA,TRBV10-3,TRBJ2-7
CASSGVRALSYNEQFF,TGTGCCAGCAGTGGAGTCAGGGCCCTCTCCTACAATGAGCAGTTCTTC,NA,NA,TRBV2,TRBJ2-1
CASSILGETQYF,TGTGCCAGTAGTATCCTCGGGGAGACCCAGTACTTC,NA,NA,TRBV19,TRBJ2-5
CASSEGSGRSSANTGELFF,TGTGCCAGCAGTGAGGGGTCAGGACGGTCGAGCGCGAACACCGGGGAGCTGTTTTTT,NA,NA,TRBV2,TRBJ2-2
CASSIDSGGETQYF,TGTGCCAGTAGTATAGATTCGGGAGGAGAGACCCAGTACTTC,NA,TRBD2,TRBV19,TRBJ2-5
CASSPGGPDEQFF,TGTGCCAGCAGCCCAGGAGGTCCCGATGAGCAGTTCTTC,NA,NA,TRBV11-3,TRBJ2-1
CACSQGAGTQYF,TGTGCCTGTTCCCAGGGGGCGGGGACCCAGTACTTC,once,TRBD1,TRBV30,TRBJ2-5